This T cell receptor beta chain was identified in a study of T cell changes during pregnancy in multiple sclerosis. The CDR3 is 19 amino acids. The ends were cut back, 0 bases at V and 2 bases at J, with 19 bases in the middle. Per germline, CDR1 LGHNA and CDR2 YNFKEQ. The assay was immunoSEQ multiplex PCR, and TCRdb's table has in-frame clones only and misses some. The sample contains about 49,000 clones, just under 95% of which appear only once. The clonotype originates from a female donor with multiple sclerosis, enrolled in a pregnancy study. The material sequenced was CD8+ T cells from peripheral blood mononuclear cells, taken in the first trimester of pregnancy. The chain links TRBV4-2 to TRBJ2-2, with D possibly TRBD1 on 6 matching bases. CDR3 amino acids: CASSQDDDRGHYNTGELFF. The CDR3 DNA sequence: TGTGCCAGCAGCCAAGATGACGATCGGGGACATTACAACACCGGGGAGCTGTTTTTT.